This TCR beta chain was documented in a study of blood T cell repertoires in COVID-19. Some clones are missing from TCRdb's copy, which holds only in-frame ones; the method was immunoSEQ multiplex PCR. The sample includes 270,000 or so clones, about 80% seen only once; the top ten take roughly 3.1%. Germline CDR1 is MGHRA and CDR2 is YSYEKL. After removal of 3 bases from V and 8 bases from J, the junction contained 9 bases not matched to a gene. The CDR3 is made up of 16 amino acids. Categorization into cohorts depended on clinical history that participants reported. Donors in Cohort 3 who had recovered were those with two negative PCRs, healthcare professional clearance, or resolution of their symptoms.

V and J are TRBV4-1 and TRBJ1-6, with 8 bases matching TRBD1. Source material: PBMCs or T cells enriched from blood (not recorded which). The TCR was taken from a man aged 45-65 years who had recovered from COVID-19. The CDR3 is CASSHDRGGIDSPLHF. CDR3 nucleotide sequence: TGCGCCAGCAGCCACGACAGGGGCGGGATAGATTCACCCCTCCACTTT.